This T cell receptor beta chain was captured in a study of T-cell reconstitution after alpha-beta-depleted transplantation in children. Findings and caveats of the study: Several hundred expanded graft clones reportedly gave rise to the alpha-beta T cells present about two months after transplant. Some patients' high day-60 TCRbeta diversity was traced to surviving recipient T cells and thymic progenitors. One year after transplant, T-cell counts and diversity came mostly from newly produced T cells.

The table lists this clonotype with many counts. Its antigen remains unknown. Molecular barcoding with unique molecular identifiers was used for the TCRbeta library. TCRdb independently ran MiXCR on the PCR reads; one entry per CDR3 protein. The repertoire holds some 180,000 distinct CDR3 sequences, with approximately 6.3% as singletons. CDR1 and CDR2 from the germline V gene are DFQATT and SNEGSKA (reference sequence). The CDR3 is made up of 15 amino acids. With 6 bases removed from V and 0 bases from J, the gap between germline ends came to 15 bases. This specimen was PBMCs, taken before TCRalphabeta/CD19-depleted stem cell transplant. The chain has TRBV20-1 and TRBJ2-1, with D tentatively TRBD1 or TRBD2 (5 bases each). The receptor was isolated from a boy aged 2 to 10 with acute lymphoblastic leukemia, due to receive a stem cell transplant. The CDR3 reads CSAPTRDPSYNEQFF. CDR3 DNA sequence: TGCAGTGCCCCCACCCGGGACCCCTCCTACAATGAGCAGTTCTTC.